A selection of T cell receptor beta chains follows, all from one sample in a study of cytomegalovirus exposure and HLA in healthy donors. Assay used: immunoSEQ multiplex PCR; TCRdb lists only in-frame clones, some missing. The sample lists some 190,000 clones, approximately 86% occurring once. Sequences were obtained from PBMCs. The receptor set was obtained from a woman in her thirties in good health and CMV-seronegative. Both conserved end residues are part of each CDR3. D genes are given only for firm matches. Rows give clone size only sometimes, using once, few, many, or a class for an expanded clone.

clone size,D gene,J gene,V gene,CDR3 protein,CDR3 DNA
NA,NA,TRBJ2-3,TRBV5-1,CASSFLTDTQYF,TGCGCCAGCAGCTTCTTGACAGATACGCAGTATTTT
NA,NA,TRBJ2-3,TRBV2,CASTYRVASTDTQYF,TGTGCCAGCACCTACAGGGTGGCTAGCACAGATACGCAGTATTTT
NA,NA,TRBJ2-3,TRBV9,CASSVGGPRGGSTDTQYF,TGTGCCAGCAGCGTAGGGGGGCCCCGCGGGGGTAGCACAGATACGCAGTATTTT
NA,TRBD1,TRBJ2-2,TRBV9,CASSVTQGVTGELFF,TGTGCCAGCAGCGTTACTCAGGGGGTCACCGGGGAGCTGTTTTTT
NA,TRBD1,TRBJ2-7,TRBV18,CASSPAGGNYEQYF,TGTGCCAGCTCACCGGCAGGGGGAAACTACGAGCAGTACTTC
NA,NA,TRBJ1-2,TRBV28,CASSLTRYGYTF,TGTGCCAGCAGTTTGACTCGCTATGGCTACACCTTC
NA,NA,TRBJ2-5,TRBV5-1,CASSLVGTPEETQYF,TGCGCCAGCAGCTTAGTAGGCACGCCGGAGGAGACCCAGTACTTC
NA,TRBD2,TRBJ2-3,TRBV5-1,CASSLAGGPDTQYF,TGCGCCAGCAGCCTAGCGGGGGGGCCAGATACGCAGTATTTT
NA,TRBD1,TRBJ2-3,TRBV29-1,CSVAGQNTDTQYF,TGCAGCGTTGCGGGACAGAACACAGATACGCAGTATTTT
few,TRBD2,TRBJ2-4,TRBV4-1,CASSRLRLAGGADIQYF,TGCGCCAGCAGCCGCCTTCGGCTAGCGGGAGGAGCGGACATTCAGTACTTC
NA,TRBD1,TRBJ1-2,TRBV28,CASRPYRGHGYTF,TGTGCCAGCAGACCGTACAGGGGGCATGGCTACACCTTC
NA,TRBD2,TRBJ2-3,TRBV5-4,CASSATSGADTQYF,TGTGCCAGCAGCGCGACTAGCGGGGCGGATACGCAGTATTTT
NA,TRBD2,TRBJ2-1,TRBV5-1,CASSHAGTSPSSYNEQFF,TGCGCCAGCAGCCACGCAGGGACTAGCCCGAGCTCCTACAATGAGCAGTTCTTC
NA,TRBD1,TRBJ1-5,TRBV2,CASRSGQGEPQHF,TGTGCCAGCAGGTCGGGACAGGGTGAGCCCCAGCATTTT
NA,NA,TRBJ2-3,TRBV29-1,CSVARSTDTQYF,TGCAGCGTTGCGCGGAGCACAGATACGCAGTATTTT
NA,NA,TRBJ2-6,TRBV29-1,CSVHAGSGANVLTF,TGCAGCGTCCACGCAGGCTCTGGGGCCAACGTCCTGACTTTC
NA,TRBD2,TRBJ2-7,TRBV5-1,CASSIRTSGAYEQYF,TGCGCCAGCAGCATCCGGACTAGCGGTGCCTACGAGCAGTACTTC
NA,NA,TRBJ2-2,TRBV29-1,CSVLQGSGELFF,TGCAGCGTTCTACAGGGTTCCGGGGAGCTGTTTTTT
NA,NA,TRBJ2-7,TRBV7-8,CASSPPWPPYEQYF,TGTGCCAGCAGCCCCCCGTGGCCTCCCTACGAGCAGTACTTC
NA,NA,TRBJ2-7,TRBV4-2,CASSQTPGHTYEQYF,TGTGCCAGCAGCCAGACGCCCGGACATACCTACGAGCAGTACTTC
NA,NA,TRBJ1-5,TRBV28,CASSFGHYSNQPQHF,TGTGCCAGCAGTTTCGGACACTATAGCAATCAGCCCCAGCATTTT
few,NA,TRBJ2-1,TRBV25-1,CASSLSGSYNEQFF,TGTGCCAGCAGTTTAAGCGGCTCCTACAATGAGCAGTTCTTC
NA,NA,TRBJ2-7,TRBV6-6,CASGENYEQYF,TGTGCCAGCGGGGAGAATTACGAGCAGTACTTC
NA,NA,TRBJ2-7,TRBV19,CASSIDLGADYEQYF,TGTGCCAGTAGTATAGATCTAGGCGCCGACTACGAGCAGTACTTC
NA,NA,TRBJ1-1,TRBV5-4,CASHTGNTEAFF,TGTGCCAGCCACACAGGGAACACTGAAGCTTTCTTT
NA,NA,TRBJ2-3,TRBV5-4,CASSLEGDSADTQYF,TGTGCCAGCAGCTTGGAGGGGGATTCCGCAGATACGCAGTATTTT
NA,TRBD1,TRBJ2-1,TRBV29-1,CSLSGSSGTGNFNEQFF,TGCAGCCTTTCAGGTAGTTCCGGGACAGGTAACTTCAATGAGCAGTTCTTC
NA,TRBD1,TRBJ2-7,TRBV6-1,CASSEGWGQGTYEQYF,TGTGCCAGCAGTGAAGGGTGGGGACAGGGGACCTACGAGCAGTACTTC
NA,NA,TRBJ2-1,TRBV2,CASSDGPYNEQFF,TGTGCCAGCAGTGACGGTCCCTACAATGAGCAGTTCTTC
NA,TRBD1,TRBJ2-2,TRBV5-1,CASSTRQGAPGELFF,TGCGCCAGCAGCACCCGACAGGGGGCGCCCGGGGAGCTGTTTTTT
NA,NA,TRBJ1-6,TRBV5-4,CASSLAVRSPLHF,TGTGCCAGCAGCTTGGCAGTAAGATCACCCCTCCACTTT
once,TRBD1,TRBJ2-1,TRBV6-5,CASRPGTESYNEQFF,TGTGCCAGCAGACCCGGGACAGAGTCCTACAATGAGCAGTTCTTC
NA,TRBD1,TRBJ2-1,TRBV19,CASSIYRGSYNEQFF,TGTGCCAGTAGTATCTACAGGGGCTCCTACAATGAGCAGTTCTTC
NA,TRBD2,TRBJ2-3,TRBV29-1,CSAGLAGRDTQYF,TGCAGCGCCGGACTAGCGGGAAGGGATACGCAGTATTTT
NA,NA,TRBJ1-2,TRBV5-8,CASRLQGGYGYTF,TGTGCCAGCAGACTACAGGGCGGGTATGGCTACACCTTC
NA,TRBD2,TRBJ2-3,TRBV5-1,CASSPRLAGGTDTQYF,TGCGCCAGCAGCCCAAGACTAGCGGGAGGGACAGATACGCAGTATTTT
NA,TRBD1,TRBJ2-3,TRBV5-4,CASSSGQGNTDTQYF,TGTGCCAGCAGCTCGGGACAGGGCAACACAGATACGCAGTATTTT
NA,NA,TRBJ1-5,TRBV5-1,CASSLGGGDQPQHF,TGCGCCAGCAGCTTGGGCGGGGGAGATCAGCCCCAGCATTTT
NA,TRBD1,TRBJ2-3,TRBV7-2,CASSSTGTGGQNTQYF,TGTGCCAGCAGCTCGACCGGGACAGGGGGTCAAAATACGCAGTATTTT
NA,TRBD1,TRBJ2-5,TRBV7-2,CASSLSGGAETQYF,TGTGCCAGCAGCCTCTCAGGGGGCGCGGAGACCCAGTACTTC
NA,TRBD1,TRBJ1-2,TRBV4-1,CASSQGQGANYGYTF,TGCGCCAGCAGCCAAGGACAGGGGGCTAACTATGGCTACACCTTC
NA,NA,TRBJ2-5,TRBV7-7,CASSQTRSQETQYF,TGTGCTAGCAGTCAGACTAGGTCCCAAGAGACCCAGTACTTC
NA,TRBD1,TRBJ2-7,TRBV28,CASSFTSTTGGILYEQYF,TGTGCCAGCAGTTTTACATCGACCACAGGGGGAATACTTTACGAGCAGTACTTC
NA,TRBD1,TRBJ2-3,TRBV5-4,CASSSRQGATDTQYF,TGTGCCAGCAGCTCTCGACAGGGGGCAACAGATACGCAGTATTTT
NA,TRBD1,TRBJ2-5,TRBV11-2,CASSLVGQGRNKETQYF,TGTGCCAGCAGCTTAGTAGGACAGGGGCGAAATAAAGAGACCCAGTACTTC
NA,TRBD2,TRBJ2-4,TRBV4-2,CASSPSGGLDIQYF,TGTGCCAGCAGCCCTAGCGGAGGTTTGGACATTCAGTACTTC
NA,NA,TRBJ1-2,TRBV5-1,CASSLNAGSGYGYTF,TGCGCCAGCAGCTTGAACGCGGGTAGTGGCTATGGCTACACCTTC
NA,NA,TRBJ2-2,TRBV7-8,CASSLGRTNTGELFF,TGTGCCAGCAGCTTAGGGCGGACGAACACCGGGGAGCTGTTTTTT
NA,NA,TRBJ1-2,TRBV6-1,CASSEVGAGYTF,TGTGCCAGCAGTGAAGTAGGGGCGGGCTACACCTTC
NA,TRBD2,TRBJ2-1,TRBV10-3,CAISESRAGGYNEQFF,TGTGCCATCAGTGAGTCGAGAGCGGGAGGATACAATGAGCAGTTCTTC
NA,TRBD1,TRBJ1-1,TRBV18,CASSTGTDTEAFF,TGTGCCAGCTCAACCGGGACAGACACTGAAGCTTTCTTT